The sequence of this T cell receptor (beta chain) was determined in a study of lymphopenia after photon versus proton radiotherapy. Study-wide results and limits: Proton therapy kept repertoires fairly stable, unlike photons, which gained effector/memory cells. Only patients who died were analyzed for survival; proton advantage is unproven. After the lymphocyte nadir, photon-treated repertoires showed oligoclonal expansion, especially of CD8+ Temra cells.

Worth noting for this clone: Its cognate antigen is unknown.

The data were produced by immunoSEQ multiplex PCR, yet TCRdb's version contains in-frame clones alone and is incomplete. The repertoire holds some 42,000 clones, with about 83% as singletons. V lost 4 bases and J 3 bases, leaving 21 bases between the germline ends. Germline V CDR1 and CDR2: GTSNPN, SVGIG (reference sequence). The CDR3 covers 16 residues. The rearrangement uses TRBV30 and TRBJ1-1, with D possibly being TRBD1 (5 bases). The sequence came from a woman in her sixties or seventies with pancreatic cancer. Sequenced here: peripheral blood, sampled from a patient treated with proton-based radiotherapy. The CDR3 nucleotides read TGTGCCTGGAATAAGAGGGGTCGAGGCGCCTACACTGAAGCTTTCTTT. Its translation is CAWNKRGRGAYTEAFF.